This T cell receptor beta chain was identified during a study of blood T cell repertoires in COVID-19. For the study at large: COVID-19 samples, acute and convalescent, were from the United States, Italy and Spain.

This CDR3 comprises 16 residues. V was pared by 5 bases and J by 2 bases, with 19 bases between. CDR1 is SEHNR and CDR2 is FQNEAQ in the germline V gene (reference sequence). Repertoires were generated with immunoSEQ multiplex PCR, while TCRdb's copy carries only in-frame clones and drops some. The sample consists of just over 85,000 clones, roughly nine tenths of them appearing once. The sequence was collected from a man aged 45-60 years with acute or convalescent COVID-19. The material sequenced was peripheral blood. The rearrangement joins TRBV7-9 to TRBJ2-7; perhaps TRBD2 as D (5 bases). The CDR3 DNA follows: TGTGCCAGCAGCCCCAAGGCGGGCAGGAGCCCCTACGAGCAGTACTTC. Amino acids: CASSPKAGRSPYEQYF. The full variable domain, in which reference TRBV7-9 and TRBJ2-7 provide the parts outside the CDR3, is DTGVSQNPRHKITKRGQNVTFRCDPISEHNRLYWYRQTLGQGPEFLTYFQNEAQLEKSRLLSDRFSAERPKGSFSTLEIQRTEQGDSAMYLCASSPKAGRSPYEQYFGPGTRLTVT.